A selection of T cell receptor beta chains follows, all from one sample in a study of blood T cell repertoires in COVID-19. Here immunoSEQ multiplex PCR was the method, and the copy in TCRdb shows in-frame clones only, minus some. The profile shows 72,000 or so clones, over 70% of them singletons. The sample consisted of peripheral blood. The receptors come from a man in his fifties with active COVID-19. Both conserved end residues are trimmed from each CDR3. Clone sizes are given selectively: once, few, many, or a class where the clone is expanded.

>NA|TRBV19
ASSPGLPLRRTSNYGYT
>NA|TRBV19
ASSRGWESNQPQH
>NA|TRBV30
AWARTGGNSPLH
>NA|TRBV5-8
ASRKITGVGEQF
>few|TRBV7-2
ASSASTGFSSNQPQH
>NA|TRBV29-1
SVESGTGT
>NA|TRBV19
ASKRQGARDTEAF
>once|TRBV27
ASRGLAGLTDTQY
>NA|TRBV6-2/TRBV6-3
ASSPLTPPGEQY
>NA|TRBV27
ASSFGGANSPLH
>NA|TRBV18
ASSPPNRGPTIEQY
>NA|TRBV4-1
ASSRSTSGGSGEQY
>NA|TRBV19
ASSTRQGKNTEAF
>NA|TRBV10-3
AISGTSGYNEQF
>NA|TRBV6-2/TRBV6-3
ASSPTGYEQY
>NA|TRBV19
ASISRGDTQY
>NA|TRBV6-5
ASSYSILGGGYGYT
>NA|TRBV3-1/TRBV3-2
ASSQAGTGTYEQY
>NA|TRBV7-6
ASSLNPGQYNSPLH
>once|TRBV4-3
ASSQEWAGGRNQPQH
>NA|TRBV3-1/TRBV3-2
ASSHRSRGAQH
>NA|TRBV7-8
ASSSTGGTGELF
>NA|TRBV2
ASAQVLSTDTQY
>NA|TRBV3-1/TRBV3-2
ASSQDFAANYGYT
>NA|TRBV5-5
ASSLGGQDGSNIQY
>NA|TRBV7-2
ASSLGLAGGSTGELF
>NA|TRBV3-1/TRBV3-2
ASSLPGQGVDEQF
>NA|TRBV5-1
ASSRRQGPTGSPLH
>NA|TRBV5-8
ASSPGRISEQF
>NA|TRBV5-1
ASSREADTQY
>NA|TRBV2
ASSEQGVKGNEQF
>NA|TRBV2
ASSNRVGTEAF
>NA|TRBV18
ASSPPGRSGNTIY
>NA|TRBV24-1
ATSETSGRAAKGETQY